Included here is one T cell receptor (beta chain) sequence, with context. Its antigen is unidentified. These data are taken from a study of cytomegalovirus exposure and HLA in healthy donors. Study-wide background: In an early release, HLA-typed donors contributed roughly 85 million unique TCR sequences.

The CDR3 extends over 11 amino acids. The V gene's germline CDR1 is SNHLY and CDR2 FYNNEI. The V and J ends lost 8 bases and 5 bases, in that order; junction bases with no gene match: 1. PCR involved 60 Vbeta and 13 Jbeta primers. The table came from immunoSEQ multiplex PCR; TCRdb's copy has only in-frame clones and leaves some out. The top ten clones hold approximately 1.6% of a sample with about 140,000 clones, approximately 80% of them seen once. Study-wide points: The authors assumed roughly uniform sequencing depth across donors for presence/absence analyses. CMV serostatus was the sole immune exposure data available. Reports state that TCR beta sequences accurately predicted most subjects' HLA-A and HLA-B alleles.

The gene calls are TRBV2 and TRBJ2-7; TRBD1 matches at 9 bases. This clonotype originated in a woman aged 35 to 49 in good health and CMV-seronegative. Sequenced sample: PBMCs. CDR3 DNA: TGTGCCAGCGGGACAGGGCACGAGCAGTACTTC. Encoded protein: CASGTGHEQYF.